Listed here are 16 T cell receptor beta chains from one sample, sequenced in a study of blood T cells in healthy people across ages. A second PCR, run for roughly 7 to 12 cycles, used a sample-barcoded 5' primer plus a J-beta primer mix. TCRdb re-called the 5' RACE reads with MiXCR, one entry per CDR3 protein. The table includes roughly 1,500,000 distinct CDR3 sequences, around 35% detected once. The specimen sequenced was blood. The receptor set was obtained from a woman aged 30 to 39 in good health.

This chain uses TRBV5-1 with TRBJ1-5, with TRBD1 matching over 7 bases. The CDR3 covers 14 residues. The germline gives CDR1 SGHRS, CDR2 YFSETQ. The ends lost 5 bases at V and 4 bases at J; junction bases unmatched: 6. The CDR3 loop is CASRPGTENQPQHF. Written as DNA, the CDR3 is TGCGCCAGCAGACCCGGGACAGAGAATCAGCCCCAGCATTTT.

V and J are TRBV20-1 and TRBJ2-1, with D possibly TRBD2 on 6 matching bases. The V gene lost 6 bases and the J gene lost 6 bases, with 18 bases spanning the gap. Looked up from germline, CDR1 is DFQATT and CDR2 is SNEGSKA (reference sequence). The CDR3 has 14 residues. CDR3 loop: CSARLGAGTNEQFF. DNA for the CDR3: TGCAGTGCCCGACTCGGGGCGGGAACCAATGAGCAGTTCTTC.

The chain uses TRBV6-4 and TRBJ2-1; no clear D gene. In germline, CDR1 is MRHNA, CDR2 SNTAGT. This CDR3 spans 9 amino acids. V lost 9 bases, J lost 7 bases, and 4 bases lay in between. CDR3 sequence reads: CARNNEQFF. CDR3 bases: TGTGCCAGGAATAATGAGCAGTTCTTC.

CDR3 nucleotide sequence: TGTGCCAGCAGCTTAGCGAGGACAGGGGGGGAGACCCAGTACTTC. It codes for CASSLARTGGETQYF. This chain uses TRBV7-9 with TRBJ2-5; the match to TRBD1 covers 10 bases. Germline V CDR1 and CDR2: SEHNR, FQNEAQ (reference sequence). CDR3 length equals 15 residues. V was pared by 0 bases and J by 5 bases, with 3 bases of the junction left unmatched.

The CDR3 nucleotides are TGTGCCAGCGGAGTATCCCGTAACACCGGGGAGCTGTTTTTT. Translated: CASGVSRNTGELFF. The chain has TRBV27 and TRBJ2-2; no firm D call. Germline assignment: CDR1 MNHEY and CDR2 SMNVEV (reference sequence). The V and J ends lost 8 bases and 2 bases respectively, with 12 bases between them. The CDR3 extends over 14 amino acids.

This clonotype was counted only a few times. The rearrangement joins TRBV5-1 to TRBJ2-7; tentatively, D is TRBD2 (5 bases). The ends were cut back, 0 bases at V and 5 bases at J, with 12 bases in the middle. This CDR3 is built from 14 residues. Per the germline V gene, CDR1 is SGHRS and CDR2 is YFSETQ. CDR3 sequence reads: CASSLGQEVNEQYF. CDR3 DNA sequence: TGCGCCAGCAGCTTGGGGCAGGAGGTCAACGAGCAGTACTTC. Supplemented by reference TRBV5-1 and TRBJ2-7, the full variable domain reads KAGVTQTPRYLIKTRGQQVTLSCSPISGHRSVSWYQQTPGQGLQFLFEYFSETQRNKGNFPGRFSGRQFSNSRSEMNVSTLELGDSALYLCASSLGQEVNEQYFGPGTRLTVT.

This chain connects TRBV20-1 to TRBJ1-1; the D gene is possibly TRBD1 (6 bases). Germline-derived CDR1 and CDR2 are DFQATT and SNEGSKA (reference sequence). The CDR3 is made up of 14 amino acids. Trimming removed 3 bases from V and 6 bases from J, with 17 bases in between. DNA of the CDR3: TGCAGTGCTAGCTTACAGGGTGGTAGGGCTGAAGCTTTCTTT. It codes for CSASLQGGRAEAFF.

The chain links TRBV20-1 to TRBJ2-7; D ambiguous. The CDR3 has 16 amino acids. Germline values: CDR1 DFQATT, CDR2 SNEGSKA (reference sequence). Trimming cost V 4 bases and J 4 bases, with 23 bases left between them. CDR3 DNA sequence: TGCAGTGCTAAAAGCCTTCGGCTAGTGGGATCATACGAGCAGTACTTC. Translated, it gives CSAKSLRLVGSYEQYF.

This sequence joins TRBV27 and TRBJ2-1, with D possibly TRBD2 on 5 matching bases. The V end was cut by 1 base, the J end by 13 bases, with 14 bases between. Germline CDR1 and CDR2: MNHEY and SMNVEV (reference sequence). This CDR3 has 13 residues. The CDR3 spells CASSLLRATIQFF. The CDR3 DNA sequence: TGTGCCAGCAGTTTATTGCGGGCTACAATACAGTTCTTC.

This clonotype was recorded a few times. The chain couples TRBV18 to TRBJ2-5, with TRBD2 matching over 9 bases. The CDR3 is 16 residues long. Trimming took 1 base from V and 4 from J; bases not matched to a gene: 7. Germline V gives CDR1 KGHSH, CDR2 LQKENI. CDR3 region: CASSPQTLAGTETQYF. CDR3 in DNA: TGTGCCAGCTCACCACAAACCCTAGCGGGAACAGAGACCCAGTACTTC.

This clonotype was observed a few times. The CDR3 reads CASSPGTSEFGDTQYF. Here the CDR3 DNA reads TGCGCCAGCAGCCCCGGGACTAGCGAATTTGGGGATACGCAGTATTTT. The V gene is TRBV5-1, the J gene TRBJ2-3, with 10 bases identical to TRBD2. The trim removed 4 bases at V and 6 bases at J, leaving 11 bases unmatched. This CDR3 is 16 amino acids long. The germline V gene has CDR1 SGHRS and CDR2 YFSETQ.

As to this clonotype: A read error may be the cause here, since a much bigger clone is one base away. V usage is TRBV29-1 and J usage is TRBJ2-7, with D tentatively TRBD2 (5 bases). Germline V gives CDR1 SQVTM, CDR2 ANQGSEA. This CDR3 is 13 amino acids long. As DNA, the CDR3 is TGCAGCGTTGTCCTAGCTAAAGGCTACAAGCAGTACTTC. It specifies CSVVLAKGYKQYF.

The V gene is TRBV18, the J gene TRBJ2-3; D remains ambiguous. The V end lost 0 bases, the J end lost 0 bases, and 22 bases lay between the germline ends. The CDR3 runs to 20 residues. The germline CDR1 and CDR2 sequences are KGHSH and LQKENI. For the CDR3, the DNA is TGTGCCAGCTCACCACCGGTGGCGAAGTCTCCTTTTTCTAGCACAGATACGCAGTATTTT. Its translation is CASSPPVAKSPFSSTDTQYF.

This clonotype appeared a single time. This chain links TRBV11-2 with TRBJ1-4; TRBD1 is a possible D gene (6 bases). Germline V gene lookup returns CDR1 SGHAT and CDR2 FQNNGV. Trimming cost V 5 bases and J 7 bases, with 17 bases left between them. The CDR3 totals 15 residues. CDR3 sequence reads: CASSQRAGAIEKLFF. Here the CDR3 DNA reads TGTGCCAGCAGCCAGCGGGCAGGGGCTATTGAAAAACTGTTTTTT. The full variable domain, in which reference TRBV11-2 and TRBJ1-4 provide the parts outside the CDR3, is EAGVAQSPRYKIIEKRQSVAFWCNPISGHATLYWYQQILGQGPKLLIQFQNNGVVDDSQLPKDRFSAERLKGVDSTLKIQPAKLEDSAVYLCASSQRAGAIEKLFFGSGTQLSVL.

The rearrangement uses TRBV12-3 or TRBV12-4 and TRBJ1-1, with D uncertain. V shed 6 bases and J shed 5 bases, with 16 bases lying between them. The CDR3 sequence is 14 residues long. The CDR3 sequence: CASSLGLGLTEAFF. CDR3 bases: TGTGCCAGCAGCCTAGGGTTAGGGCTGACTGAAGCTTTCTTT.

This clonotype has ten or more counts. This chain links TRBV7-2 with TRBJ2-7; D not certain. V was shortened by 5 bases and J by 4 bases, with 21 bases between the two germline ends. The CDR3 length is 16 residues. In germline, CDR1 is SGHTA, CDR2 FQGNSA. The CDR3 here is CASSLDQARIVYEQYF. DNA for the CDR3: TGTGCCAGCAGCCTCGATCAGGCGCGTATAGTATACGAGCAGTACTTC.